The clone carrying this TCR beta chain was picked up a small number of times. V lost 10 bases, J lost 5 bases, and 14 bases lay in between. CDR3 size: 13 residues. Germline V gene lookup returns CDR1 SNHLY and CDR2 FYNNEI. The entry originates in a study of shared clonotypes between healthy human individuals. As for the study in general: Donors were two women and a few men aged 18 to 49.

Profiled with immunoSEQ multiplex PCR; TCRdb holds only in-frame clones, not every one. The sample comprises about 1.1 million clones, approximately 75% of which are singletons, and approximately 0.95% rests with the top ten. The chain recombines TRBV2 with TRBJ1-4; D not resolved. The TCR was taken from a man between 18 and 29 years old in good health. Some clones in this sample may be carry-over from other donors' samples. The sequencing sample was made of memory CD4+ T cells from PBMCs. Subset given: CD45RA-negative fraction. In DNA, the CDR3 is TGTGCCACCACGGGTCTAGAGAATGAAAAACTGTTTTTT. It codes for CATTGLENEKLFF.